Described below is a single TCR beta chain sequence and its context. As yet, its antigen is unknown. These data are taken from a study of T cell responses to AZD1222 COVID-19 vaccine. Study findings and constraints: Vaccine-associated CD4 TCRs spanned spike, dominant at 160-218 and 743-854. Donors were chiefly white British, with a greater number of females, and clonal diversity was perhaps underestimated. Spike-specific TCR depth and breadth grew after two AZD1222 doses.

Assay: immunoSEQ multiplex PCR; the TCRdb copy retains only in-frame clones and omits some. The table includes approximately 170,000 clones, roughly 90% detected once. The V gene's germline CDR1 is SGHAT and CDR2 FQDESV (reference sequence). The V end was cut by 2 bases, the J end by 3 bases, with 11 bases between. The length of the CDR3 is 15 residues. The rearrangement joins TRBV11-1 to TRBJ2-1, with D possibly being TRBD1 (6 bases). The source of this sequence is an adult in good health. This material consisted of peripheral blood, taken on day 0 of AZD1222 vaccination. The CDR3 is CASSLTRGGYNEQFF. The CDR3 DNA is TGTGCCAGCAGCTTAACTAGAGGGGGCTACAATGAGCAGTTCTTC.